The present T cell receptor (beta chain) was sequenced within a study of cytomegalovirus exposure and HLA in healthy donors (dated by TCRdb to about 2017). Regarding the study in general: An earlier analysis of approximately 640 of the donors reported 250 to 350 Gb of sequence data and 100 million to 130 million unique TCR beta sequences from some 180 million T cells. The aim of the study was to test whether cataloging public T cell receptors could identify signatures of past pathogen exposure. A later genetic analysis took genome-wide SNP genotypes for 398 of the 666 donors and used that subset as a discovery cohort. Because of strong linkage in the cohort, four or five DR-DQ haplotypes were treated as single units for association and clustering. The later analysis used no new phenotypic data to find candidate immune exposures, relying instead on TCR beta sequences and their occurrence across donors. A later analysis re-analyzed previously published TCR beta repertoires from hundreds of donors and added high-resolution HLA genotyping to study TCR occurrence patterns. To predict cytomegalovirus infection status, the study brought together high-throughput TCR immunosequencing, statistical association of individual TCRs with disease status, and machine learning. Among roughly 400 genotyped donors of the cohort, an average of approximately 220,000 unique TCR beta nucleotide sequences was sequenced per donor, of which about 18% were non-productive. HLA typing included class I and class II loci at four-digit resolution. The study used immunosequencing to profile the T cell repertoires of more than 650 subjects and linked those repertoires to cytomegalovirus serostatus. The number of typed donors differed by locus: about 620-630 for A, B, C, DRB1 and DQB1; roughly 510 for DQA1; 606 for DPA1; and some 430 for DPB1. In an earlier analysis of more than 550 of the donors, high-throughput TCR beta sequencing was used to judge whether each TCR beta V gene segment behaved as functional or pseudogenic. Every discovery cohort repertoire had been produced on one sequencing platform. Besides the first cohort of approximately 710 subjects, a separate validation cohort made up of over a hundred different subjects was used. Approximately 310 gigabases of sequencing data and 75 million to 85 million unique TCR sequences made up an early release that covered several hundred HLA-typed donors. Among the roughly 370 genotyped donors, about 83% belonged to the genetic ancestry cluster associated with self-reported Caucasian donors. Alongside the repertoire data, information on donor age, sex, ethnicity and CMV serostatus was compiled. Results the study describes overall, beyond this receptor: The classifier was reported to diagnose cytomegalovirus status with high specificity and sensitivity in both the original and validation cohorts. The study listed approximately 150 TCR beta chains as associated with cytomegalovirus. Compared with equally common non-associated chains, HLA-associated TCR beta chains in a later analysis were more clonally expanded and had lower generation probabilities. A further reported finding was that TCR beta sequences accurately predicted the HLA-A and HLA-B alleles for most subjects in the first cohort. Correlated functional status among segregating V segments might reflect linkage disequilibrium, but an unknown experimental factor could not be ruled out. According to a later genetic analysis, donors in an Asian-associated ancestry cluster had fewer N-insertions in productive TCRs than the approximately 650-donor mean. CMV serostatus was the only immune exposure information available for the cohort. Only TCR beta chains were sequenced in this cohort, and the absence of alpha or paired-chain data limited detectable features. In an earlier analysis of some 550 of the donors, most TCR beta V segments were observed in productive rearrangements about 87% or about 30% of the time, broadly matching IMGT annotations. Most TCR sequences were seen in very few donors, while some public TCRs were found in many individuals. Presence/absence analyses assumed roughly uniform sequencing depth across donors, an assumption that may not hold. A later analysis reported that several top co-occurrence clusters appeared linked to parvovirus B19, influenza, CMV and Epstein-Barr virus. In a later analysis, 16,951 TCR beta sequences were associated with specific HLA alleles at a false discovery rate of 0.05. When HLA alleles, especially DR and DQ, strongly co-occurred, attributing TCR associations to individual alleles was difficult. A group of highly shared sequence variants was considered likely to be a technical artifact of the sequencing pipeline. The earlier analysis of about 600 of the donors excluded roughly 16 rarely observed V segments, including chromosome 9 orphons, because counts were too low. The authors suggested that the approach could potentially be generalized to other disease states and immunological phenotypes. Because HLA typing was unavailable for some donors at each locus, only the typed subset was used in association tests. Because the 87-base-pair reads could not distinguish some IMGT-functional V segments, including TRBV6-2 and TRBV6-3, those segments were excluded. According to a later analysis, TCR association rates differed among HLA loci, with DRB1 alleles showing the most associated TCRs and HLA-C alleles showing the fewest. According to a later analysis, most CMV-associated TCR beta chains appeared to be HLA-restricted, and the HLA associations seemed to be driven largely by CMV exposure. In vitro tests confirmed that a few of the cytomegalovirus-associated TCR beta chains recognize cytomegalovirus antigens. In a later genetic analysis, a missense DCLRE1C variant was associated with V-gene and J-gene trimming of TCR beta chains, and the association was replicated in an independent cohort.

Via the germline V gene (reference sequence), CDR1 is SGHNT and CDR2 YYREEE. Germline trimming amounts to 0 bases on V and 0 bases on J, with 3 as the count of junction bases outside the gene matches. From its cysteine to its phenylalanine, the CDR3 spans 17 amino acids. CDR3 DNA is the only sequence kept; it has 51 bases, read in frame from the first base. This clone was counted once. The antigen it recognizes is unknown. No per-base quality is available; no much larger clone lies one base away. The cohort comprised fewer than 750 healthy bone marrow donors. Cohort members were all nominally healthy when sampled, although unrecorded immune exposures were likely present. The donor was CMV seronegative and belonged to the group of around 400 seronegative cohort members. Each donor provided a peripheral blood sample, and peripheral blood mononuclear cells were used for TCR beta sequencing. Genomic DNA was extracted from the blood cell samples with the Qiagen DNeasy Blood Extraction Kit.

Libraries were built with the immunoSEQ multiplex PCR assay. For the multiplex PCR, a mixture combining 60 forward primers for TCR Vbeta segments and 13 reverse primers for TCR Jbeta segments was used. The CDR3 region of rearranged TCR beta genes was amplified from genomic DNA with a multiplex PCR assay. Amplified TCR beta libraries were sequenced as 87-base-pair reads on the Illumina HiSeq System. As for the original processing: A later analysis counted approximately 84 million unique TCR beta chains across the 690 or so repertoires, and some 11 million of these chains were shared by at least two donors. Raw reads were error-corrected and collapsed into unique sequences by a nearest-neighbor algorithm in which closely related sequences were merged to remove PCR and sequencing errors. V, D and J gene segments were assigned by aligning CDR3 sequences to IMGT reference sequences. For a sequence to be retained, a match of at least six nucleotides was required to both a V gene segment and a J gene segment. Rearrangements were called productive when the CDR3 lacked stop codons and stayed in frame with V and J; all others were non-productive. Following IMGT convention, CDR3 was defined as the stretch from the second conserved V-encoded cysteine up to the conserved J-encoded phenylalanine. The earlier analysis of 587 of the donors excluded sequences that lacked an unambiguous match to a single V gene segment. An earlier analysis of fewer than 650 of the donors classified V segments as functional when productive rearrangements were above 56.7% and as segregating when the standard deviation between donors was above 5%. A statistical classification framework was developed to diagnose cytomegalovirus status using the catalog of TCR beta chain sequences. V and J gene assignment, in a later analysis, came from comparing TCR nucleotide sequences with IMGT/GENE-DB human TR gene sequences. The TCRdist pipeline was used in a later analysis to assign CDR3 sequences and most-parsimonious VDJ recombination scenarios. In a later analysis, every TCR beta chain was defined by the combination of its CDR3 amino acid sequence and its V-gene family, and reads without a unique V-gene family were dropped. To address suspected cross-contamination and a sequencing artifact, a later analysis removed under 600 highly shared, low-generation-probability nucleotide sequences. In a later analysis, a clonal expansion index for each public chain was calculated from normalized within-repertoire ranks of inferred template counts. A later analysis computed generation probabilities with a VDJ recombination model fitted to out-of-frame rearrangements, and checked the results against IGoR. In a later analysis, hypergeometric tests were used to score TCR-TCR, TCR-HLA and TCR-CMV co-occurrence, with a repertoire-size bias correction applied to TCR pairs. In a later analysis, false discovery rates were estimated by permuting HLA or CMV assignments 20 times. In a later analysis, co-occurring TCRs were grouped with DBSCAN, and TCRdist sequence similarity was added when clustering was performed within HLA-allele-positive subsets. Repertoires with fewer than 30,000 or more than 120,000 public chains were left out of co-occurrence clustering, as were four to six repertoires with anomalous nucleotide sharing. TCRdb obtained this table from immuneACCESS and retained in-frame rearrangements with V and J assigned. These tables miss some clones; where compared with another copy, unresolved V genes account for less than half of the shortfall, and the remainder is unexplained. That table is the source of V, J and clone size, and D and trimming were worked out from the DNA. Recorded for this sample are roughly 90,000 clones; roughly 80% of them occurred a single time. The top ten clones comprise around 2.3% of the sample.

The clonotype comes from a man aged 18 to 30 in good health and CMV-seronegative. The source material was PBMCs. The chain is made from TRBV5-4 and TRBJ2-1, and 10 junction bases match TRBD2. The nucleotide sequence is given as TGTGCCAGCAGCTTGGGGGCTAGCGGGAGCTCCTACAATGAGCAGTTCTTC. This yields the protein CASSLGASGSSYNEQFF.